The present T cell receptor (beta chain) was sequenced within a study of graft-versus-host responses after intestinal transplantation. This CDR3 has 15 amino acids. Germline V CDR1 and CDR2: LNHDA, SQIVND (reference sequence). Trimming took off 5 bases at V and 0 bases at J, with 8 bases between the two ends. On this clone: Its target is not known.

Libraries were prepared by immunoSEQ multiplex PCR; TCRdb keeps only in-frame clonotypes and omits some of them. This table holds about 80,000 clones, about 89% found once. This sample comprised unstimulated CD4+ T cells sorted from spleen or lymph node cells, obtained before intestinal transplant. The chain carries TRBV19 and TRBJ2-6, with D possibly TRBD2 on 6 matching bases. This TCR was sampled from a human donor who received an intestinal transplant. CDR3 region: CASSAGFSGANVLTF. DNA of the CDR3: TGTGCCAGTAGTGCGGGGTTCTCTGGGGCCAACGTCCTGACTTTC.